These 9 T cell receptor beta chains originate from one sample sequenced in a study of cytomegalovirus exposure and HLA in healthy donors. PCR was performed using 60 Vbeta and 13 Jbeta primers. Profiling relied on immunoSEQ multiplex PCR, and the TCRdb table lists in-frame clones only, not all of them. The table has some 90,000 clones, approximately 60% seen once. Source material: PBMCs. These receptors were collected from a boy aged 10-17 years in good health and CMV-seropositive.

This clone occurred a few times. The chain combines TRBV5-4 with TRBJ2-7, with TRBD1 identical over 7 bases. The V gene's germline CDR1 is SGHNT and CDR2 YYREEE (reference sequence). This CDR3 is 15 amino acids long. Germline trimming cut 0 bases from V and 6 bases from J; bases unmatched to any gene: 9. The CDR3: CASSLEGGLISEQYF. The DNA for the CDR3 is TGTGCCAGCAGCTTGGAAGGGGGCTTAATTAGCGAGCAGTACTTC. Drawing the rest from reference TRBV5-4 and TRBJ2-7, the complete variable domain is ETGVTQSPTHLIKTRGQQVTLRCSSQSGHNTVSWYQQALGQGPQFIFQYYREEENGRGNFPPRFSGLQFPNYSSELNVNALELDDSALYLCASSLEGGLISEQYFGPGTRLTVT.

The chain links TRBV6-5 to TRBJ2-1; 9 bases align to TRBD2. The CDR3 extends over 16 amino acids. CDR1 MNHEY and CDR2 SVGAGI come from the germline V gene. Unmatched junction bases numbered 11, after V lost 2 bases and J lost 9 bases. The CDR3 protein is CASSYLGGSGSSEQFF. In DNA, the CDR3 is TGTGCCAGCAGTTACCTCGGGGGTAGCGGGAGTAGTGAGCAGTTCTTC.

This clone was observed a few times. V is TRBV2 and J is TRBJ2-7; 7 bases fit TRBD1. The length of the CDR3 is 15 residues. Trimming at V came to 2 bases and at J to 3 bases, leaving 7 bases not matched to a gene. Germline assignment: CDR1 SNHLY and CDR2 FYNNEI. In DNA, the CDR3 is TGTGCCAGCAGTGAAAGACAGGGAAACATCTACGAGCAGTACTTC. This translates into CASSERQGNIYEQYF.

This clone has just a few counts. This chain uses TRBV9 with TRBJ2-2; TRBD2 is a possible D gene (6 bases). This CDR3 has 14 residues. Germline V gene data show CDR1 as SGDLS and CDR2 as YYNGEE. The V and J ends lost 4 bases and 4 bases respectively, with 11 bases between them. The CDR3 loop reads CASSPSATTGELFF. CDR3 sequence (DNA): TGTGCCAGCAGCCCTAGCGCCACCACCGGGGAGCTGTTTTTT. Complete variable domain (other parts from reference TRBV9 and TRBJ2-2): DSGVTQTPKHLITATGQRVTLRCSPRSGDLSVYWYQQSLDQGLQFLIQYYNGEERAKGNILERFSAQQFPDLHSELNLSSLELGDSALYFCASSPSATTGELFFGEGSRLTVL.

This chain joins TRBV19 and TRBJ2-5; possibly TRBD1 for D (5 bases). The V gene's germline CDR1 is LNHDA and CDR2 SQIVND (reference sequence). The CDR3 consists of 14 residues. V lost 1 base to trimming and J lost 2 bases, with 8 bases between them. CDR3 sequence: CASSIVPGQETQYF. CDR3 bases: TGTGCCAGTAGTATAGTCCCAGGGCAAGAGACCCAGTACTTC.

The chain employs TRBV14 and TRBJ2-1, with D tentatively TRBD2 (5 bases). Germline values: CDR1 SGHDN, CDR2 FVKESK. V lost 5 bases and J 8 bases, leaving 13 bases between the germline ends. The CDR3 totals 13 residues. CDR3 nucleotide sequence: TGTGCCAGCAGCGCAGGACTCCGCGATGAGCAGTTCTTC. Amino acid sequence: CASSAGLRDEQFF.

The gene calls are TRBV29-1 and TRBJ2-2; TRBD1 might be the D (5 bases). The CDR3 runs to 14 residues. Trimming took off 7 bases at V and 4 bases at J, with 16 bases between the two ends. Germline CDR1 and CDR2: SQVTM and ANQGSEA. The CDR3 is CSAQTGRGTGELFF. The CDR3 coding sequence is TGCAGCGCTCAAACAGGTCGTGGCACCGGGGAGCTGTTTTTT.

J is TRBJ2-3 and V is TRBV7-3; TRBD2 agrees at 9 bases. CDR1 SGHTA and CDR2 FQGTGA come from the germline V gene. J gave up 2 bases and V 5 bases, and 8 bases lay outside the gene matches. CDR3 length: 16 residues. The CDR3 bases are TGTGCCAGCAGCAGCGGGACTAGCCGAAACACAGATACGCAGTATTTT. As protein: CASSSGTSRNTDTQYF.

The chain joins TRBV10-3 to TRBJ1-2; no firm D call. V lost 6 bases and J lost 7, with 15 bases in between. CDR3 length equals 13 residues. From germline, CDR1 is ENHRY and CDR2 SYGVKD. The CDR3 here is CAISHSTYSGYTF. CDR3 nucleotides: TGTGCCATCAGCCACAGCACTTACTCTGGCTACACCTTC.